This TCR beta chain was sequenced for a study of blood T cells in healthy people across ages. PCR was performed a second time for about 7 to 11 cycles using a sample-barcoded 5' primer and a J-beta primer mix. TCRdb reanalysed the 5' RACE reads using MiXCR and keeps one entry per CDR3 protein. The repertoire holds roughly 1.5 million distinct CDR3 sequences, with less than 45% as singletons. In its sample, this clonotype was seen once. The CDR3 runs 14 residues. The germline CDR1 and CDR2 sequences are DFQATT and SNEGSKA (reference sequence). The V segment lost 6 bases and the J segment 2 bases; nucleotides outside the gene matches: 7.

The chain employs TRBV20-1 and TRBJ2-3; 8 bases match TRBD2. Sequences were obtained from blood. The TCR was taken from a woman aged 18-35 years in good health. The CDR3 nucleotides read TGCAGTGCAACACCGACTAGCGACACAGATACGCAGTATTTT. Its protein product is CSATPTSDTDTQYF.